The T cell receptor beta chain described here comes from a study of CD8+ T cells in alopecia areata. Sequencing templates came from extracted RNA that was reverse transcribed into cDNA. Only in-frame clones appear in the TCRdb table, and some are missing; sequencing was by immunoSEQ multiplex PCR. The data contain around 190,000 clones, approximately 61% of them seen just once; the ten biggest clones take up over 0.9%. This clone was picked up a small number of times. The target antigen is unknown. The CDR3 has 12 residues. V was shortened by 2 bases and J by 6 bases, with 7 bases between the two germline ends. In germline, CDR1 is ENHRY, CDR2 SYGVKD. Treatment of the sample: oral pan-JAK inhibitor, 5-10 mg twice daily. Researchers took lesional scalp punch biopsies and peripheral blood from people who were alopecia areata patients. The authors sorted CD4+ and CD8+ T cells from PBMCs. Study outcomes and limitations: Clarity of TCR sharing across patients fell short of that in mice, possibly HLA-related. In scalp and blood during tofacitinib, many expanded lesional clones persisted.

The specimen was CD4+ T cells sorted from blood, collected at week 24, from a patient treated with tofacitinib. The receptor was isolated from a human donor with alopecia areata. V and J are TRBV10-3 and TRBJ1-2; a weak D match, TRBD1 (5 bases). Here the CDR3 reads CAISEPGDGYTF. The CDR3 DNA reads TGTGCCATCAGTGAGCCGGGGGATGGCTACACCTTC.